A selection of T cell receptor beta chains follows, all from one sample in a study of shared clonotypes between healthy human individuals. Sequenced by immunoSEQ multiplex PCR; TCRdb stores in-frame clones only, minus some. The table has about 2 million clones, about 95% seen once. Sequenced material: naive CD8+ T cells sorted from blood. Every receptor here comes from a young man in good health. Each CDR3 is given with its conserved first and last residue. The D gene is left open where the match is weak. Clone sizes are given selectively: once, few, many, or a class where the clone is expanded.

TGTGCCAGCACCCAGGGAGTTTTTGGGGAAAAACTGTTTTTT CASTQGVFGEKLFF - TRBJ1-4 TRBV2 -
TGCGCCAGCAGCCAAGCAGGGGCCTCTGGAAACACCATATATTTT CASSQAGASGNTIYF - TRBJ1-3 TRBV4-1 once
TGCAGCGTTGAGAGGCAAGAGACCCAGTACTTC CSVERQETQYF - TRBJ2-5 TRBV29-1 -
TGTGCCAGTAAAACAGGGGATGAAGCTTTCTTT CASKTGDEAFF TRBD1 TRBJ1-1 TRBV19 once
TGTGCCTGGAACGGGGGGAATAGGGAGTCTGAAGCTTTCTTT CAWNGGNRESEAFF - TRBJ1-1 TRBV30 -
TGTGCCAGCAGCTTAGCGCGCGGGGGTGAAGCTTTCTTT CASSLARGGEAFF - TRBJ1-1 TRBV7-2 -
TGCGCCAGCAGTCTGTCTAGCGAGAGCTCCTACGAGCAGTACTTC CASSLSSESSYEQYF - TRBJ2-7 TRBV5-1 -
TGTGCCAGCACCGCCGGAGGCGAAGCTTTCTTT CASTAGGEAFF - TRBJ1-1 TRBV6-5 -
TGTGCCAGCACCACAGCCGTGGGATCCCTCCAATTCAATGAGCAGTTCTTC CASTTAVGSLQFNEQFF - TRBJ2-1 TRBV27 -
TGTGCCAGCACCGTTAGCGGGGAGAACACCGGGGAGCTGTTTTTT CASTVSGENTGELFF TRBD2 TRBJ2-2 TRBV6-5 -
TGTGCCAGCAGCCCCTCTCCAAGCTACGAGCAGTACTTC CASSPSPSYEQYF - TRBJ2-7 TRBV9 once
TGTGCCAGCAGCCGGGGGTCTAGCTTTGAGCAGTACTTC CASSRGSSFEQYF - TRBJ2-7 TRBV5-4 -
TGTGCCAGCAGTATGGGACTAGCGGGGGAGGGGAGGATTGATGAGCAGTTCTTC CASSMGLAGEGRIDEQFF TRBD2 TRBJ2-1 TRBV27 -
TGTGCCAGCAGCGAGGGACAGGGAAATGAAAAACTGTTTTTT CASSEGQGNEKLFF TRBD1 TRBJ1-4 TRBV9 -
TGTGCCAGCAGTTTATGGGGGCCCGGGGAGCTGTTTTTT CASSLWGPGELFF - TRBJ2-2 TRBV27 few
TGCGCCAGCAGCTTGCGAGGGGCACTCCCTCAAGAGACCCAGTACTTC CASSLRGALPQETQYF - TRBJ2-5 TRBV5-1 -
TGTGCCAGCAGTACCAATGGGTGGGACGTAGTAGACGGGGAGCTGTTTTTT CASSTNGWDVVDGELFF - TRBJ2-2 TRBV27 -
TGTGCCAGCAGCTTGATATCTTCTGGAAACACCATATATTTT CASSLISSGNTIYF - TRBJ1-3 TRBV5-6 -
TGTGCCAGCAGTCCCTACGGCGCAGATACGCAGTATTTT CASSPYGADTQYF - TRBJ2-3 TRBV27 -
TGTGCCAGCAGCTTGACCTTGGTGCTGAACACTGAAGCTTTCTTT CASSLTLVLNTEAFF - TRBJ1-1 TRBV7-8 once
TGTGCCAGCAGCTTTCCCCGAGAGAGCACAGATACGCAGTATTTT CASSFPRESTDTQYF - TRBJ2-3 TRBV5-4 -
TGTGCCAGCAGCCCGGGACTAGCGGGGGAGTACACCGGGGAGCTGTTTTTT CASSPGLAGEYTGELFF TRBD2 TRBJ2-2 TRBV28 -
TGTGCCAGCAGTCCCGGGACACCCTACGAGCAGTACTTC CASSPGTPYEQYF - TRBJ2-7 TRBV27 once
TGTGCCAGCAGTCTAAACAGGCCCTCCACCTACAATGAGCAGTTCTTC CASSLNRPSTYNEQFF - TRBJ2-1 TRBV27 -
TGTGCCAGCAGCTCCATCGGGGGTAACACAGATACGCAGTATTTT CASSSIGGNTDTQYF - TRBJ2-3 TRBV7-6 -
TGCAGCACGATGGGGACAGCGAACACTGAAGCTTTCTTT CSTMGTANTEAFF TRBD1 TRBJ1-1 TRBV29-1 -
TGTGCCAGCAGCTTGGGGGGGCTCGGTCAGCCCCAGCATTTT CASSLGGLGQPQHF - TRBJ1-5 TRBV5-6 -
TGTGCCAGCAGTGAAGCGCGGGGACCGTACCAAGAGACCCAGTACTTC CASSEARGPYQETQYF - TRBJ2-5 TRBV6-1 -
TGTGCCAGCCGCCCAGGCACCCGACAAAGCGAGCAGTACTTC CASRPGTRQSEQYF - TRBJ2-7 TRBV27 -
TGTGCCAGCACGCGCCTCTCCTCCACAGATACGCAGTATTTT CASTRLSSTDTQYF - TRBJ2-3 TRBV9 -